These T cell receptor beta chains were read from a single sample in a study of shared clonotypes between healthy human individuals. Generated by immunoSEQ multiplex PCR, the TCRdb table keeps only in-frame clones and is missing some. The sample includes 1,500,000 or so clones, approximately 98.5% seen only once; the top ten take approximately 0.4%. Input material: naive CD4+ T cells sorted from blood. The source is a man in his thirties or forties in good health. CDR3s leave out the opening cysteine and the closing phenylalanine or tryptophan.

j_gene	v_gene	CDR3aa
TRBJ1-2	TRBV28	ASSLAGKVDGYT
TRBJ1-2	TRBV29-1	SVAGTAFSGYT
TRBJ2-1	TRBV7-2	ASRRSGQSSYNEQF
TRBJ2-7	TRBV18	ASSRDSTYEQY
TRBJ1-2	TRBV25-1	ASSEYSGGPHYGYT
TRBJ1-2	TRBV19	ASSIQGAASYGYT
TRBJ2-7	TRBV6-6	ASKSGGVHEQY
TRBJ2-7	TRBV5-1	ASSSDRAGSYEQY
TRBJ2-7	TRBV5-1	ASSLAATSYEQY
TRBJ2-7	TRBV10-3	AIRGSYEQY
TRBJ1-5	TRBV6-6	ASSTRQGAQAQPQH
TRBJ1-3	TRBV19	ATIPTPGSSGNTIY
TRBJ2-7	TRBV20-1	SAFSLGEQY
TRBJ2-3	TRBV29-1	SVQSGTYGQY
TRBJ2-7	TRBV18	ASSPTAAVSYEQY
TRBJ2-5	TRBV7-9	ASSSGLAGPQETQY
TRBJ2-3	TRBV9	ASSVGYTDTQY
TRBJ1-1	TRBV29-1	SDHRGRGTEAF
TRBJ1-2	TRBV7-2	ASTIRSRGGGYT
TRBJ2-7	TRBV5-1	ASSLEGLRSYEQY
TRBJ2-2	TRBV5-6	ASSQRNTGELF
TRBJ2-3	TRBV5-1	ASSFGQTTDTQY
TRBJ1-1	TRBV18	ASSPNRQINTEAF
TRBJ2-2	TRBV18	ASSRTGGSILELF
TRBJ2-7	TRBV29-1	SVEGARDRSSYEQY
TRBJ2-5	TRBV7-6	ASSQVAGLRPQETQY
TRBJ1-5	TRBV7-2	ASSPAGRNQPQH
TRBJ2-7	TRBV11-2	ASSFVPAGDEQY
TRBJ2-5	TRBV10-3	AISETRWETQY
TRBJ1-1	TRBV25-1	ASSESWAGRAF
TRBJ2-1	TRBV10-3	AISDLGESLNEQF
TRBJ1-1	TRBV10-1	ASSESRGWNTEAF